The 12 T cell receptor beta chains listed next were all sequenced from one sample in a study of radiotherapy plus CTLA-4 blockade in lung cancer. The data were produced by immunoSEQ multiplex PCR, yet TCRdb's version contains in-frame clones alone and is incomplete. The sample lists about 76,000 clones, around 78% occurring once. Material: peripheral blood, obtained from a patient treated with radiotherapy plus ipilimumab. These TCRs come from a human donor with non-small cell lung cancer whose response to radiotherapy plus ipilimumab could not be evaluated. Some clones in this sample may be carry-over from other donors' samples.

The gene calls are TRBV5-4 and TRBJ2-7, with TRBD2 as a possible D gene (5 bases). V lost 1 base and J lost 2, with 10 bases in between. Per germline, CDR1 SGHNT and CDR2 YYREEE (reference sequence). The CDR3 extends over 14 amino acids. The CDR3 coding sequence is TGTGCCAGCAGCTTGTCTCCGGGAACCTACGAGCAGTACTTC. As protein: CASSLSPGTYEQYF.

This clone was seen only a few times. V and J are TRBV19 and TRBJ1-5, with 7 bases identical to TRBD1. Germline V gene lookup returns CDR1 LNHDA and CDR2 SQIVND (reference sequence). J gave up 3 bases and V 6 bases, and 8 bases lay outside the gene matches. This CDR3 comprises 15 residues. The CDR3 sequence: CASRRTGRPNQPQHF. CDR3 sequence (DNA): TGTGCCAGTAGGCGGACAGGCAGACCCAATCAGCCCCAGCATTTT.

This chain links TRBV6-5 with TRBJ2-3; TRBD2 agrees at 8 bases. Per the germline V gene, CDR1 is MNHEY and CDR2 is SVGAGI. V lost 3 bases to trimming and J lost 6 bases; unmatched junction nucleotides: 5. This CDR3 comprises 14 residues. This CDR3 is CASSYTGTRDTQYF. The CDR3 DNA reads as TGTGCCAGCAGTTATACCGGGACTAGGGATACGCAGTATTTT.

The CDR3 bases are TGCGCCAGCAGCTTGGGGCACGCGGGAAACTATGGCTACACCTTC. Translation gives CASSLGHAGNYGYTF. The chain carries TRBV5-1 and TRBJ1-2; D is ambiguous. The CDR3 consists of 15 residues. CDR1 and CDR2 (germline): SGHRS, YFSETQ. V was clipped by 0 bases and J by 2 bases, with 11 bases between them.

Only one count was recorded for this clone. The chain employs TRBV9 and TRBJ2-1; 8 nucleotides agree with TRBD2. The germline CDR1 and CDR2 sequences are SGDLS and YYNGEE. V lost 4 bases to trimming and J lost 0 bases; unmatched junction nucleotides: 15. This CDR3 region has 19 residues. The CDR3 DNA reads as TGTGCCAGCAGCCAAAGGGGAAGCGGGGGTGGTCCCTCCTACAATGAGCAGTTCTTC. It codes for CASSQRGSGGGPSYNEQFF. Full variable domain (rest looked up from reference TRBV9 and TRBJ2-1): DSGVTQTPKHLITATGQRVTLRCSPRSGDLSVYWYQQSLDQGLQFLIQYYNGEERAKGNILERFSAQQFPDLHSELNLSSLELGDSALYFCASSQRGSGGGPSYNEQFFGPGTRLTVL.

This chain uses TRBV5-1 with TRBJ1-4; no definite D call. The CDR3 has 14 residues. With 0 bases removed from V and 5 bases from J, the gap between germline ends came to 8 bases. Germline assignment: CDR1 SGHRS and CDR2 YFSETQ. As DNA, the CDR3 is TGCGCCAGCAGCTTGGGGTCACTGAATGAAAAACTGTTTTTT. Translation gives CASSLGSLNEKLFF.

J is TRBJ2-7 and V is TRBV27; a possible D gene is TRBD1 (6 bases). The V gene's germline CDR1 is MNHEY and CDR2 SMNVEV (reference sequence). V was trimmed by 7 bases and J by 0 bases, leaving 25 bases between them. The CDR3 covers 18 residues. The CDR3 loop is CASTSLGSLWTASYEQYF. The CDR3, as DNA: TGTGCCAGCACTTCCTTGGGGTCCCTCTGGACAGCCTCCTACGAGCAGTACTTC.

The chain is built from TRBV7-8 and TRBJ1-5; D gene uncertain. This CDR3 region has 12 residues. Trimming pared 4 bases from V and 11 bases from J, leaving 12 bases between. CDR1 and CDR2 from the germline V gene are SGHVS and FQNEAQ. CDR3 sequence: CASSSPLSAQHF. CDR3 sequence (DNA): TGTGCCAGCAGCTCCCCCCTATCGGCCCAGCATTTT.

The J gene is TRBJ1-1, the V gene TRBV12-5; D not certain. The length of the CDR3 is 12 residues. V lost 7 bases, J lost 3 bases, and 9 bases lay in between. Germline V gives CDR1 LGHNT, CDR2 FRNRAP. Here the CDR3 DNA reads TGTGCTAGTGCACCGGGATACACTGAAGCTTTCTTT. It translates to CASAPGYTEAFF.

J is TRBJ1-2 and V is TRBV6-1, with 8 bases aligning to TRBD1. The CDR3 runs to 17 residues. Unmatched junction bases numbered 10, after V lost 4 bases and J lost 0 bases. Per germline, CDR1 MNHNS and CDR2 SASEGT. CDR3 loop: CASSAAGGGYSNYGYTF. DNA of the CDR3: TGTGCCAGCAGTGCGGCAGGGGGCGGATACTCTAACTATGGCTACACCTTC.

V is TRBV5-6 and J is TRBJ1-1; D might be TRBD1 (5 bases). Germline CDR1 SGHDT, CDR2 YYEEEE. Trimming removed 0 bases from V and 5 bases from J, with 17 bases in between. CDR3 length: 16 residues. CDR3 protein: CASSLGVGQGLTEAFF. The CDR3 DNA reads TGTGCCAGCAGCTTGGGAGTAGGGCAGGGACTGACTGAAGCTTTCTTT.

The chain recombines TRBV7-6 with TRBJ1-2, with 9 nucleotides matching TRBD1. The V gene end was trimmed by 5 bases and the J gene end by 5 bases; junction bases not matched to a gene: 12. Germline V gene lookup returns CDR1 SGHVS and CDR2 FNYEAQ. The CDR3 is 16 amino acids. The CDR3 is CASSPSSLGTGYGYTF. CDR3 nucleotide sequence: TGTGCCAGCAGCCCATCCTCACTTGGGACAGGGTATGGCTACACCTTC.